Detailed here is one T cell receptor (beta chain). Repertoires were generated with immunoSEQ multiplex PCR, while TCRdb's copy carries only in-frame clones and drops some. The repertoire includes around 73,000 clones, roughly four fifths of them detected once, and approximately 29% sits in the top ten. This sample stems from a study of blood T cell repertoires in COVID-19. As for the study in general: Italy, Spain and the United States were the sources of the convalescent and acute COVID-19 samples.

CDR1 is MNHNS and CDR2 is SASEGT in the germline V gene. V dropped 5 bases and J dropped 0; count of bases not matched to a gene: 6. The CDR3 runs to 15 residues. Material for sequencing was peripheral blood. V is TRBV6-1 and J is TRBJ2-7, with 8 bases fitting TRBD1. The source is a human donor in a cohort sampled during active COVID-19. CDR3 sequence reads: CASSSGQAASYEQYF. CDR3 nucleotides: TGTGCCAGCAGTTCGGGACAGGCGGCCTCCTACGAGCAGTACTTC.